The rows below give T cell receptor beta chains drawn from one sample of a study of blood T cell repertoires in COVID-19. Clones were read by immunoSEQ multiplex PCR, and TCRdb kept only the in-frame ones, dropping some. The sample lists roughly 200,000 clones, roughly 83% seen once, with around 25% in the top ten. Sequenced material: peripheral blood. These receptors were obtained from a man aged 40-50 years with acute or convalescent COVID-19. The CDR3 runs from the conserved cysteine through the conserved F or W. A D gene is named only where the DNA matches it firmly. Not every row has a clone size; where given, it reads once, few, many or a size class.

clone_size d_call j_call v_call cdr3_aa cdr3_nt
- - TRBJ1-2 TRBV9 CASSVDSGVAGYTF TGTGCCAGCAGCGTAGACTCAGGGGTGGCTGGCTACACCTTC
- - TRBJ2-2 TRBV11-1 CASSSTGWSTGELFF TGTGCCAGCAGCAGTACAGGGTGGAGTACCGGGGAGCTGTTTTTT
- TRBD1 TRBJ1-4 TRBV6-5 CASSARTGFNEKLFF TGTGCCAGCAGCGCCAGGACAGGGTTTAATGAAAAACTGTTTTTT
- - TRBJ2-5 TRBV30 CAWSNGETQYF TGTGCCTGGAGTAACGGTGAGACCCAGTACTTC
- - TRBJ1-4 TRBV7-2 CASSLDGGKKLFF TGTGCCAGCAGCTTAGATGGCGGAAAAAAACTGTTTTTT
once - TRBJ2-1 TRBV27 CASSSQLNEQFF TGTGCCAGCAGTTCCCAACTCAATGAGCAGTTCTTC
- TRBD1 TRBJ1-2 TRBV29-1 CSVEFRDRIYGYTF TGCAGCGTTGAATTCCGGGACAGGATCTATGGCTACACCTTC
- - TRBJ1-2 TRBV19 CASSPNQGLGGYTF TGTGCCAGTAGTCCGAACCAGGGACTAGGGGGCTACACCTTC
- - TRBJ1-1 TRBV10-3 CAISPLGRNTEAFF TGTGCCATCAGTCCCCTAGGGAGGAACACTGAAGCTTTCTTT
- TRBD1 TRBJ2-7 TRBV29-1 CSGRGPSGEQYF TGCAGCGGCAGGGGGCCTTCTGGTGAGCAGTACTTC
- - TRBJ2-7 TRBV19 CASSSGQAGLYYEQYF TGTGCCAGTAGTAGCGGACAGGCGGGACTGTACTACGAGCAGTACTTC
- - TRBJ2-5 TRBV11-3 CASSLESGYRETQYF TGTGCCAGCAGCTTAGAATCGGGGTATCGAGAGACCCAGTACTTC
- TRBD1 TRBJ1-1 TRBV2 CASTSTGPEAFF TGTGCCAGCACTTCGACAGGGCCTGAAGCTTTCTTT
- TRBD1 TRBJ2-7 TRBV19 CASSPGTGGSYEQYF TGTGCCAGTAGTCCGGGGACAGGGGGTTCCTACGAGCAGTACTTC
- TRBD1 TRBJ1-5 TRBV2 CASSEWTGGSIQPQHF TGTGCCAGCAGTGAATGGACAGGGGGATCCATTCAGCCCCAGCATTTT
- - TRBJ2-2 TRBV9 CASSVRSGIFSGELFF TGTGCCAGCAGCGTACGGTCGGGAATCTTTTCCGGGGAGCTGTTTTTT
- - TRBJ2-5 TRBV28 CASSLETRQETQYF TGTGCCAGCAGTTTGGAGACTAGACAAGAGACCCAGTACTTC
- TRBD1 TRBJ1-3 TRBV7-2 CASSLDGTGGGNTIYF TGTGCCAGCAGCTTAGATGGGACAGGGGGAGGAAACACCATATATTTT
- - TRBJ2-7 TRBV5-4 CATSPGGLSYEQYF TGTGCCACCTCTCCTGGCGGACTCTCCTACGAGCAGTACTTC
- TRBD2 TRBJ2-2 TRBV9 CASSVDGGGAGELFF TGTGCCAGCAGCGTAGACGGGGGAGGGGCCGGGGAGCTGTTTTTT
- TRBD2 TRBJ2-3 TRBV3-1/TRBV3-2 CASSGGLAGLPSTDTQYF TGTGCCAGCAGCGGGGGACTAGCGGGCTTACCGAGCACAGATACGCAGTATTTT
- TRBD1 TRBJ1-6 TRBV9 CASSSQGANSPLHF TGTGCCAGCAGCTCCCAGGGGGCTAATTCACCCCTCCACTTT
few TRBD1 TRBJ2-7 TRBV6-5 CASRNTGASDEQYF TGTGCCAGCAGAAATACAGGGGCAAGCGACGAGCAGTACTTC
- - TRBJ2-1 TRBV12-5 CASGKGLSSYNEQFF TGTGCTAGTGGTAAGGGACTTAGCTCCTACAATGAGCAGTTCTTC
- - TRBJ2-7 TRBV3-1/TRBV3-2 CASSQGLPISTYEQYF TGTGCCAGCAGCCAAGGACTTCCCATTTCAACCTACGAGCAGTACTTC
- - TRBJ1-5 TRBV9 CASSVSPGEDQPQHF TGTGCCAGCAGCGTAAGTCCGGGAGAAGATCAGCCCCAGCATTTT
- TRBD2 TRBJ2-1 TRBV12-5 CASGLALGLAAINEQFF TGTGCTAGTGGTTTGGCCCTAGGACTAGCGGCTATCAATGAGCAGTTCTTC
- - TRBJ2-3 TRBV10-3 CATGTSPDTQYF TGTGCCACCGGCACTAGCCCAGATACGCAGTATTTT
- - TRBJ2-7 TRBV9 CASSVRAEAHEQYF TGTGCCAGCAGCGTCAGGGCCGAGGCCCACGAGCAGTACTTC
- - TRBJ1-4 TRBV2 CASSERRGNEKLFF TGTGCCAGCAGTGAGCGCAGGGGTAATGAAAAACTGTTTTTT
- - TRBJ2-1 TRBV3-1/TRBV3-2 CASSVLASSPNEQFF TGTGCCAGCAGCGTATTAGCGTCTTCACCCAATGAGCAGTTCTTC
once TRBD1 TRBJ1-1 TRBV4-1 CASSQSRTGVNTEAFF TGCGCCAGCAGCCAATCCAGGACAGGGGTGAACACTGAAGCTTTCTTT
- TRBD1 TRBJ1-1 TRBV11-2 CASSKGRGRLNTEAFF TGTGCCAGCAGCAAAGGAAGGGGGCGTTTGAACACTGAAGCTTTCTTT
- TRBD2 TRBJ2-3 TRBV20-1 CSASTPRGGSGTDTQYF TGCAGTGCTAGTACCCCTCGGGGCGGGAGCGGCACAGATACGCAGTATTTT
- TRBD1 TRBJ2-1 TRBV5-1 CASSVGQLNYNEQFF TGCGCCAGCAGCGTGGGACAGCTAAACTACAATGAGCAGTTCTTC
once - TRBJ1-1 TRBV14 CASSQGLQGTPFF TGTGCCAGCAGCCAGGGTTTACAGGGCACCCCTTTCTTT
- - TRBJ2-5 TRBV5-8 CASSLRISSEETQYF TGTGCCAGCAGTTTGAGAATCAGTTCCGAAGAGACCCAGTACTTC
- - TRBJ2-4 TRBV19 CASSISRGMRGKNIQYF TGTGCCAGTAGTATAAGTAGGGGGATGAGAGGCAAAAACATTCAGTACTTC
- TRBD1 TRBJ1-1 TRBV9 CASSGPGGVTEAFF TGTGCCAGCAGCGGACCAGGGGGCGTCACTGAAGCTTTCTTT
- TRBD2 TRBJ2-7 TRBV18 CASSLSSSGIAYEQYF TGTGCCAGCTCACTAAGTAGTAGCGGGATAGCCTACGAGCAGTACTTC
- TRBD2 TRBJ2-7 TRBV4-1 CASSQEHPLAGGEQYF TGCGCCAGCAGCCAAGAACATCCCCTAGCGGGAGGCGAGCAGTACTTC
- - TRBJ2-1 TRBV7-2 CASSLERVPYNEQFF TGTGCCAGCAGCCTCGAGCGGGTTCCCTACAATGAGCAGTTCTTC
- TRBD1 TRBJ2-7 TRBV10-2 CATRTGRSYEQYF TGCGCCACGCGGACAGGGCGCTCCTACGAGCAGTACTTC
- TRBD2 TRBJ2-5 TRBV2 CASSGSGLAGLGDF TGTGCCAGCAGTGGGTCGGGACTAGCGGGGTTAGGGGACTTC
once - TRBJ2-3 TRBV7-2 CASSPRQLSTDTQYF TGTGCCAGCAGCCCGCGACAGCTTAGCACAGATACGCAGTATTTT
- TRBD2 TRBJ2-3 TRBV27 CASTPPGLAGETGGWGTDTQYF TGTGCCAGCACCCCTCCGGGACTAGCGGGAGAGACCGGAGGATGGGGCACAGATACGCAGTATTTT
- - TRBJ1-4 TRBV5-1 CASSLRTANEKLFF TGCGCCAGCAGCCTGAGGACAGCGAATGAAAAACTGTTTTTT
- - TRBJ1-1 TRBV5-1 CATSWGERTEAFF TGCGCCACCTCATGGGGGGAGAGAACTGAAGCTTTCTTT
once - TRBJ1-4 TRBV7-2 CASSPGQSTFEKLFF TGTGCCAGCAGCCCCGGACAGAGCACCTTTGAAAAACTGTTTTTT
- - TRBJ1-1 TRBV28 CASSLGTRLQSEAFF TGTGCCAGCAGTCTCGGGACACGACTACAGAGTGAAGCTTTCTTT
- TRBD2 TRBJ2-5 TRBV9 CASSAGTSAQETQYF TGTGCCAGCAGCGCCGGGACTAGCGCCCAAGAGACCCAGTACTTC
- - TRBJ2-7 TRBV3-1/TRBV3-2 CASSQEPPGVGIPYEQYF TGTGCCAGCAGCCAAGAGCCCCCAGGGGTAGGTATACCCTACGAGCAGTACTTC
- - TRBJ1-5 TRBV30 CAWSGRGLYNQPQHF TGTGCCTGGTCCGGTCGCGGGCTCTATAATCAGCCCCAGCATTTT